Shown below are 17 T cell receptor beta chains from a single sample sequenced in a study of tumor and adjacent non-tumor tissue in lung cancer. The template was RNA from unsorted bulk tissue. The normal lung tissue was taken more than 3 cm from the tumor edge. TCRbeta libraries were built with three rounds of nested PCR, modified from ARM-PCR. TCRdb analysed the multiplex PCR reads with MiXCR anew, one entry per CDR3 protein. The sample carries 60,000 to 80,000 distinct CDR3 sequences, under 70% recorded once. The sample taken for sequencing was distant non-tumor lung tissue. These receptors all stem from a woman in her fifties or sixties with non-small cell lung cancer.

The chain employs TRBV20-1 and TRBJ2-3; TRBD2 is a possible D gene (6 bases). V lost 3 bases and J 6 bases, leaving 16 bases between the germline ends. The CDR3 is made up of 14 amino acids. CDR1 and CDR2 from the germline V gene are DFQATT and SNEGSKA (reference sequence). CDR3 in amino acids: CSARELAVGDTQYF. The CDR3 DNA is TGCAGTGCTAGGGAACTAGCAGTTGGGGATACGCAGTATTTT.

This clonotype turned up a few times. A much larger clone differs by one base, so this may be a read error. CDR3 protein: CAIRLRDFGYGYTF. Written as DNA, the CDR3 is TGTGCCATCAGACTCAGGGATTTTGGCTATGGCTACACCTTC. This sequence joins TRBV10-3 and TRBJ1-2; a weak D match, TRBD1 (5 bases). Trimming pared 6 bases from V and 4 bases from J, leaving 15 bases between. Germline CDR1 and CDR2: ENHRY and SYGVKD. The CDR3 sequence is 14 residues long.

Concerning this clonotype itself: With a much larger clone just one base away, this may be a read error. The chain has TRBV6-6 and TRBJ2-1; TRBD1 matches 9 bases. The CDR3 loop spans 11 amino acids. The germline V gene has CDR1 MNHNY and CDR2 SVGAGI (reference sequence). The V segment lost 10 bases and the J segment 16 bases; nucleotides outside the gene matches: 11. CDR3 in DNA: TGTGCCACTGACAGGGGGAATGGGCATTTCTTC. It specifies CATDRGNGHFF.

In DNA form, the CDR3 reads TGTGCCAGCAGTTTAGTCGGGAGTGTTCGTGGGCAGTTCTTC. Residues: CASSLVGSVRGQFF. The chain carries TRBV6-1 and TRBJ2-1; D might be TRBD2 (6 bases). The CDR3 runs 14 residues. Trimming removed 5 bases at V and 12 bases at J, with 20 bases between. CDR1 is MNHNS, CDR2 SASEGT, per germline.

Of note for this clonotype: The junction departs from germline at one end; a sequencing error may be responsible. The chain combines TRBV10-2 with TRBJ2-1, with 7 positions matching TRBD2. The CDR3 runs to 12 residues. Germline V gene lookup returns CDR1 WSHSY and CDR2 SAAADI. In nucleotides, the CDR3 is TGCGTCAGCAGGGAGGGGCAGGGTGAGCTGTTCTTC. It yields the protein CVSREGQGELFF.

In the case of this clonotype: Its ends do not fully match the called genes, so a read error is possible. This sequence joins TRBV10-3 and TRBJ2-2, with D tentatively TRBD2 (5 bases). In germline, CDR1 is ENHRY, CDR2 SYGVKD. This CDR3 contains 14 residues. This chain's CDR3 is CAIIESMVDGELFF. The CDR3 nucleotides read TGTGCCATCATTGAGTCGATGGTAGACGGGGAGTTGTTTTTT.

Comments on this clonotype: One junction end does not reproduce the germline sequence, and a read error may be involved. V usage is TRBV12-3 or TRBV12-4 and J usage is TRBJ2-2; no firm D call. This CDR3 comprises 14 residues. The CDR3 coding sequence is TGTGTCAGCAGTACAACTCTAGTGGCCGGGGAGCTGTTTTTT. Encoded protein: CVSSTTLVAGELFF.

This clonotype was seen more than once but under ten times. This sequence may be a read error, since a much larger clone differs from it by one base. The rearrangement joins TRBV29-1 to TRBJ1-1; D call uncertain. The CDR3 spans 13 residues. Germline assignment: CDR1 SQVTM and CDR2 ANQGSEA. Trimming pared 7 bases from V and 0 bases from J, leaving 12 bases between. The CDR3 sequence: CSAGTPMNTEAFF. CDR3 nucleotide sequence: TGCAGCGCCGGAACACCGATGAACACTGAAGCTTTCTTT.

With respect to this clonotype: A much larger clone is a single base away; this may be a read error. The chain uses TRBV6-1 and TRBJ2-2, with TRBD2 matching 11 bases. The CDR3 loop spans 16 amino acids. Germline CDR1 MNHNS, CDR2 SASEGT. This CDR3 is CASRKLAGGGTGDLFF. For the CDR3, the DNA is TGTGCCAGCAGGAAATTAGCGGGAGGGGGCACCGGGGACCTGTTTTTT.

As for this clonotype: Mismatch with germline at one junction end may stem from a read error. This sequence joins TRBV4-3 and TRBJ2-6; weak D call: TRBD1 (5 bases). Germline CDR1 LGHNA, CDR2 YSLEER. This CDR3 has 18 residues. In DNA form, the CDR3 reads TGCGCCAGTAGCCAAGAAAATGTTGGGAACTCTGGGGCCAACGTTCTGACTTTC. Translated: CASSQENVGNSGANVLTF.

The rearrangement uses TRBV28 and TRBJ2-1; 9 bases align to TRBD1. There are 15 residues in the CDR3. Trimming removed 6 bases from V and 6 bases from J; junction bases left unmatched: 9. CDR1 MDHEN and CDR2 SYDVKM come from the germline V gene. The DNA of the CDR3 is TGTGCCAGCAGCCCACAGGGGGCATTGAGCAATGAGCAGTTCTTC. Protein sequence: CASSPQGALSNEQFF.

Comments on this clonotype: Because it lacks the conserved phenylalanine or tryptophan at the end, this CDR3 is likely a read error. Because the CDR3's place on the DNA is in doubt, the DNA is left out and the CDR3 is given as listed by TCRdb. J is TRBJ1-1 and V is TRBV6-5; TRBD1, the D gene given by the table, was not confirmed from the DNA. The CDR3 has 12 amino acids, counting both end residues. The germline V gene has CDR1 MNHEY and CDR2 SVGAGI. The CDR3 is CANRDRNTEALS.

Only one count was recorded for this clonotype. The chain carries TRBV11-3 and TRBJ2-4; D perhaps matches TRBD2 (5 bases). CDR3 size: 14 residues. Germline values: CDR1 SGHNT, CDR2 YENEEA. The V end lost 4 bases, the J end lost 9 bases, and 16 bases lay between the germline ends. The CDR3, as DNA: TGTGCCAGCAGCTCGGGGTCTAACCTGGGCATTCAGTACTTC. It codes for CASSSGSNLGIQYF.

This clonotype was counted between two and nine times. The chain couples TRBV11-2 to TRBJ2-7; D is uncertain. CDR1 is SGHAT and CDR2 is FQNNGV in the germline V gene. The CDR3 has 17 residues. V lost 4 bases and J lost 7, with 26 bases in between. For the CDR3, the DNA is TGTGCCAGCAGCTCAAAGGGTGGTCAGACAATTGGTACTGAGCAGTACTTC. Encoded protein: CASSSKGGQTIGTEQYF.

Notes on this clonotype: A much larger clone is a single base away; this may be a read error. The chain joins TRBV7-2 to TRBJ2-5; D is ambiguous. Trimming stripped 1 base from V and 5 bases from J, with 8 bases between. The length of the CDR3 is 13 residues. The germline CDR1 and CDR2 sequences are SGHTA and FQGNSA. In nucleotides, the CDR3 is TGTGCCAGCAGCTTAGTTGTGCTGGAGACCCAGTACTTC. Encoded protein: CASSLVVLETQYF.

This clonotype was detected many times. The V call is TRBV29-1, the J call TRBJ2-7; D unresolved. V shed 0 bases and J shed 2 bases, with 5 bases lying between them. The CDR3 is 12 residues long. CDR1 is SQVTM and CDR2 is ANQGSEA in the germline V gene. CDR3: CSVEDRAYEQYF. In DNA form, the CDR3 reads TGCAGCGTTGAAGACAGAGCCTACGAGCAGTACTTC.

This clonotype was recorded a few times. A clone one base away is much larger, so this may be a read error. V gene TRBV20-1 combines with J gene TRBJ2-2; D remains ambiguous. Germline V lookup: CDR1 DFQATT, CDR2 SNEGSKA (reference sequence). The length of the CDR3 is 15 residues. The V and J ends lost 0 bases and 6 bases respectively, with 14 bases between them. The CDR3 spells CSARDGSSDAGELFF. The CDR3 DNA reads as TGCAGTGCTAGAGATGGGTCGTCGGACGCCGGGGAGCTGTTTTTT.